This T cell receptor (beta chain) was retrieved from a study of blood T cell repertoires in COVID-19. Study summary: From the United States, Italy and Spain came samples of acute and convalescent COVID-19.

Repertoires were generated with immunoSEQ multiplex PCR, while TCRdb's copy carries only in-frame clones and drops some. The sample records 45,000 to 50,000 clones, approximately 85% being singletons. This CDR3 spans 19 amino acids. V dropped 5 bases and J dropped 2; count of bases not matched to a gene: 18. Germline-derived CDR1 and CDR2 are SSHAT and FNYEAQ (reference sequence). The sequenced sample consisted of peripheral blood. The rearrangement links TRBV7-7 to TRBJ2-7; 10 bases agree with TRBD2. The clonotype comes from a woman of 80 years or more with COVID-19, enrolled during active disease. CDR3 in amino acids: CASSPTGLAGAFLPYEQYF. DNA for the CDR3: TGTGCCAGCAGCCCCACCGGGCTAGCGGGAGCCTTCCTTCCCTACGAGCAGTACTTC. Complete variable domain (other parts from reference TRBV7-7 and TRBJ2-7): GAGVSQSPRYKVTKRGQDVTLRCDPISSHATLYWYQQALGQGPEFLTYFNYEAQPDKSGLPSDRFSAERPEGSISTLTIQRTEQRDSAMYRCASSPTGLAGAFLPYEQYFGPGTRLTVT.